This TCR beta chain was recorded in a study of T cell responses to AZD1222 COVID-19 vaccine. Generated by immunoSEQ multiplex PCR, the TCRdb table keeps only in-frame clones and is missing some. Among 100,000 to 150,000 clones listed, about nine tenths were seen once. This CDR3 contains 12 residues. Germline-derived CDR1 and CDR2 are MNHNY and SVGAGI (reference sequence). V was shortened by 7 bases and J by 2 bases, with 8 bases between the two germline ends. The receptor comes from an adult in good health. Sequenced here: peripheral blood, sampled on day 0 of AZD1222 vaccination. The chain uses TRBV6-6 and TRBJ1-2, with D unclear. The CDR3 region has the DNA TGTGCCAGCACCTCATTGAACTATGGCTACACCTTC. This translates into CASTSLNYGYTF.